These T cell receptor beta chains were read from a single sample in a study of T cell responses to AZD1222 COVID-19 vaccine. The table came from immunoSEQ multiplex PCR; TCRdb's copy has only in-frame clones and leaves some out. The profile covers more than 110,000 clones, with over 90% appearing a single time and approximately 5% taken by the ten largest. Material: peripheral blood, obtained on day 0 of AZD1222 vaccination. The receptors were sampled from an adult in good health. CDR3s leave out the opening cysteine and the closing phenylalanine or tryptophan. Clone size is stated in some rows and not others, as once, few, many or a class when expanded.

cdr3_length j_call v_call clone_size cdr3_aa
10 TRBJ1-2 TRBV3-1/TRBV3-2 . ASSRTASGYT
14 TRBJ2-1 TRBV3-1/TRBV3-2 . ASSPPLAGSNNEQF
13 TRBJ2-5 TRBV11-3 . ASSSRSTSGETQY
12 TRBJ1-1 TRBV2 . ASRVLQGNTEAF
14 TRBJ1-2 TRBV6-1 once ASSEAQGRGEYGYT
11 TRBJ2-1 TRBV5-1 once ASSLVPYNEQF
12 TRBJ2-5 TRBV30 . AWGREGLQETQY
12 TRBJ2-1 TRBV18 . ASSPSSQTNEQF
14 TRBJ1-3 TRBV28 . ASRSDVSRSGNTIY
13 TRBJ1-4 TRBV28 . ASSPTGGADEKLF
13 TRBJ1-3 TRBV28 . ASSLYRMVGNTIY
14 TRBJ2-1 TRBV9 . ASSVAPGTSVHEQF
9 TRBJ2-5 TRBV6-5 . AIRTEETQY
15 TRBJ2-6 TRBV19 . ASTDRGASSGANVLT
11 TRBJ2-1 TRBV6-1 once ASSDIQESEQF
16 TRBJ2-2 TRBV10-3 . AISESLVAGDGTGELF
12 TRBJ2-7 TRBV3-1/TRBV3-2 once ASSQEIETYEQY
13 TRBJ1-4 TRBV6-5 . ASSYLGERDEKLF
14 TRBJ1-6 TRBV11-2 . ASSPRPDSRNSPLH
13 TRBJ1-4 TRBV3-1/TRBV3-2 . ASSQEPATNEKLF
13 TRBJ2-1 TRBV27 . ASSGYRGGYNEQF
10 TRBJ2-3 TRBV3-1/TRBV3-2 . ASSEGGNTQY
13 TRBJ2-5 TRBV18 . ASSPRTGAEETQY
11 TRBJ2-1 TRBV4-1 . ASSRPSYNEQF
10 TRBJ2-5 TRBV19 . ASSIDKETQY
12 TRBJ2-5 TRBV5-1 . ASSPSGGTETQY
17 TRBJ2-2 TRBV18 . ASSPPPSAGGRGTGELF
14 TRBJ2-1 TRBV28 . ASSLWGLVFYNEQF
11 TRBJ1-1 TRBV2 . ASSLGQNTEAF
14 TRBJ2-3 TRBV15 . ATSSGPGPSTDTQY
12 TRBJ1-5 TRBV6-5 . ASTRQGARQPQH
11 TRBJ2-3 TRBV7-9 once ASSLQRLDTQY
12 TRBJ2-7 TRBV28 . ASIRFTDSYEQY
12 TRBJ1-5 TRBV4-1 . ASSHRTEDQPQH